Below are 13 T cell receptor beta chains sequenced from a single sample in a study of T-cell reconstitution after alpha-beta-depleted transplantation in children. The library targeted TCRbeta and was prepared with unique molecular identifiers. MiXCR, applied by TCRdb to the PCR reads, yields one record per CDR3 protein. The data hold 450,000 to 700,000 distinct CDR3 sequences, with around 27% observed a single time. This specimen consisted of PBMCs, obtained before TCRalphabeta/CD19-depleted stem cell transplant. The receptors stem from a boy in the first two years of life with Wiskott-Aldrich syndrome, due to receive a stem cell transplant.

This chain links TRBV10-3 with TRBJ2-2, with D possibly matching TRBD2 (5 bases). CDR1 ENHRY and CDR2 SYGVKD come from the germline V gene. With 10 bases removed from V and 3 bases from J, the gap between germline ends came to 15 bases. This CDR3 comprises 14 residues. The CDR3 spells CATRGSTDTGELFF. The CDR3, as DNA: TGTGCCACCCGAGGGTCAACAGACACCGGGGAGCTGTTTTTT.

The chain uses TRBV3-1 and TRBJ2-4; D is uncertain. Germline V lookup: CDR1 LGHDT, CDR2 YNNKEL (reference sequence). CDR3 length equals 14 residues. The V and J ends lost 4 bases and 5 bases respectively, with 12 bases between them. The CDR3: CASSPAGSQNIQYF. The CDR3 bases are TGTGCCAGCAGCCCCGCCGGATCCCAAAACATTCAGTACTTC.

This clonotype was observed a few times. This chain connects TRBV6-8 to TRBJ2-2, with D possibly TRBD2 on 5 matching bases. This CDR3 has 15 amino acids. Trimming removed 6 bases at V and 0 bases at J, with 11 bases between. The germline CDR1 and CDR2 sequences are MNHGY and SAAAGT. The CDR3 region is CASSVAPANTGELFF. CDR3 bases: TGTGCCAGCAGCGTAGCGCCAGCGAACACCGGGGAGCTGTTTTTT.

This clonotype was picked up a small number of times. This rearrangement joins TRBV20-1 to TRBJ2-7; D may be TRBD1 (9 bases). Germline CDR1 is DFQATT and CDR2 is SNEGSKA (reference sequence). The CDR3 is 13 residues long. V was trimmed by 8 bases and J by 7 bases, leaving 21 bases between them. CDR3 region: CSSIQGAGGEQYF. CDR3 nucleotide sequence: TGCAGTTCCATACAGGGGGCGGGGGGTGAGCAGTACTTC.

This clonotype occurred a few times. DNA for the CDR3: TGCGCCAGCAGCTTGGATAGGGTGGGCCTCGAAGCTTTCTTT. Translated, it gives CASSLDRVGLEAFF. The chain uses TRBV5-1 and TRBJ1-1; D unclear. CDR3 size: 14 residues. The germline V gene has CDR1 SGHRS and CDR2 YFSETQ. Trimming shortened V by 0 bases and J by 8 bases, and 14 bases separated the two germline ends. The full variable domain, its missing parts supplied by reference TRBV5-1 and TRBJ1-1, is KAGVTQTPRYLIKTRGQQVTLSCSPISGHRSVSWYQQTPGQGLQFLFEYFSETQRNKGNFPGRFSGRQFSNSRSEMNVSTLELGDSALYLCASSLDRVGLEAFFGQGTRLTVV.

V and J are TRBV25-1 and TRBJ2-5; D remains ambiguous. V was shortened by 1 base and J by 4 bases, with 10 bases between the two germline ends. The germline V gene has CDR1 MGHDK and CDR2 SYGVNS. This CDR3 spans 14 amino acids. This CDR3 is CASSEWGIGETQYF. The CDR3 DNA sequence: TGTGCCAGCAGTGAATGGGGAATAGGAGAGACCCAGTACTTC.

This sequence joins TRBV5-1 and TRBJ2-1; 7 bases are shared with TRBD1. Germline assignment: CDR1 SGHRS and CDR2 YFSETQ. The CDR3 is made up of 16 amino acids. The ends lost 4 bases at V and 1 base at J; junction bases unmatched: 8. CDR3 sequence: CASSIWGTVSYNEQFF. In DNA form, the CDR3 reads TGCGCCAGCAGCATATGGGGGACAGTATCCTACAATGAGCAGTTCTTC.

There are a few counts of this clonotype. The chain couples TRBV10-3 to TRBJ2-7, with no clear D. This CDR3 region has 11 residues. Trimming stripped 3 bases from V and 5 bases from J, with 5 bases between. Germline CDR1 and CDR2: ENHRY and SYGVKD. CDR3 nucleotide sequence: TGTGCCATCAGTGAATTCCACGAGCAGTACTTC. Its protein product is CAISEFHEQYF.

The chain carries TRBV2 and TRBJ2-3; no firm D call. The germline V and J ends were trimmed by 7 bases and 7 bases, with 12 bases remaining between them. Germline CDR1 SNHLY, CDR2 FYNNEI. This CDR3 is 12 amino acids long. The DNA of the CDR3 is TGTGCCAGCAAGGTCGGCTCAAATACGCAGTATTTT. Its protein product is CASKVGSNTQYF.

The genes are TRBV25-1 and TRBJ2-3; the D call may be TRBD1 or TRBD2 (5 bases each). The CDR3 runs 15 residues. The germline CDR1 and CDR2 sequences are MGHDK and SYGVNS. V dropped 6 bases and J dropped 6 bases, with 19 bases sitting between them. In DNA, the CDR3 is TGTGCCAGCAGCCCACTTGGTGGGACGGCCGATACGCAGTATTTT. It codes for CASSPLGGTADTQYF.

The genes are TRBV15 and TRBJ2-5, with D maybe TRBD2 (5 bases). Trimming removed 0 bases at V and 3 bases at J, with 14 bases between. The germline CDR1 and CDR2 sequences are LNHNV and YYDKDF (reference sequence). The CDR3 runs 16 residues. The CDR3 region has the DNA TGTGCCACCAGCAGAGAACTGTACCGGGGAGAAGAGACCCAGTACTTC. Translating it yields CATSRELYRGEETQYF.

This clonotype was observed at least ten times. CDR3 sequence reads: CASSRAGGPGDTQYF. The DNA for the CDR3 is TGTGCCAGCAGTCGGGCGGGAGGGCCTGGAGATACGCAGTATTTT. This chain connects TRBV7-2 to TRBJ2-3; 9 nucleotides align to TRBD2. Germline V lookup: CDR1 SGHTA, CDR2 FQGNSA. Trimming took 6 bases from V and 5 from J; bases not matched to a gene: 9. The CDR3 length is 15 residues.

The chain links TRBV6-1 to TRBJ2-4, with TRBD1 as a possible D gene (6 bases). Germline V gene data show CDR1 as MNHNS and CDR2 as SASEGT. The CDR3 totals 14 residues. V was clipped by 6 bases and J by 0 bases, with 9 bases between them. CDR3 DNA sequence: TGTGCCAGCAGCCCCAGGGGAGCCAAAAACATTCAGTACTTC. Protein sequence: CASSPRGAKNIQYF.